This T cell receptor beta chain was sequenced during a study of shared T cell receptors in the human thymus. Germline-derived CDR1 and CDR2 are LGHNA and YNFKEQ. The ends lost 3 bases at V and 0 bases at J; junction bases unmatched: 6. CDR3 size: 19 residues. The method was immunoSEQ multiplex PCR; TCRdb's version includes in-frame clones alone and lacks a portion of them. This sample has about 540,000 clones, with around 82% found just once. The same specimen was also included in a second study, on human thymus T cells. That work states: Resections were taken during corrective heart surgery, and the thymus tissue came from these. Thymic and blood repertoires seemed to show skewed V and J gene use.

Sequenced input: thymocytes. The chain has TRBV4-2 and TRBJ2-1; TRBD2 matches 15 bases. The clonotype originates from a boy younger than two with a congenital heart defect. CDR3 DNA: TGTGCCAGCAGCCAGGCTGGACTAGCGGGAGGGTTCTCCTACAATGAGCAGTTCTTC. It translates to CASSQAGLAGGFSYNEQFF.